This T cell receptor beta chain originates from a study of blood T cell repertoires in COVID-19. Germline V CDR1 and CDR2: SGHVS, FNYEAQ. The V end was cut by 4 bases, the J end by 3 bases, with 16 bases between. There are 15 residues in the CDR3. As originally analysed: Estimation of nucleated cell counts relied on the amplification of reference gene primers. Using immunoSEQ multiplex PCR, the repertoire was profiled, and TCRdb retains in-frame clones only, with some absent. For V, J and clone size, that table is used; D and trimming come from the DNA. This sample has 400,000 to 450,000 clones; roughly 91% occur once, and the top ten carry 0.6%. Study members were between roughly 18 and 90 years old and lived in 24 US regions.

This TCR came from a man between 18 and 29 years old who had recovered from COVID-19. This chain connects TRBV7-6 to TRBJ2-7, with unresolved D. What was sequenced was PBMCs or T cells enriched from blood (not recorded which). The DNA for the CDR3 is TGTGCCAGCAGCTCTTCCGATCTATATTACTACGAGCAGTACTTC. It encodes CASSSSDLYYYEQYF.